This T cell receptor beta chain came from a study of graft-versus-host responses after intestinal transplantation. Study details: Every transplant recipient was induced with anti-thymocyte globulin, then maintained on tacrolimus and steroids for approximately three years. Study-level results: Patients who carried graft-donor T cell macrochimerism also had high graft-versus-host to host-versus-graft clonal ratios in their allografts. Investigators detected GvH clones in recipient marrow, with some emerging earlier in ileum or blood.

Remarks on this clone: What it binds is not known.

Trimming pared 5 bases from V and 0 bases from J, leaving 11 bases between. The CDR3 covers 16 residues. Looked up from germline, CDR1 is SEHNR and CDR2 is FQNEAQ (reference sequence). The data were produced by immunoSEQ multiplex PCR, yet TCRdb's version contains in-frame clones alone and is incomplete. The sample consists of tens of thousands of clones, about nine tenths of them appearing once. Specimen: unstimulated CD4+ T cells sorted from spleen or lymph node cells, collected before intestinal transplant. The sequence was collected from a human donor who received an intestinal transplant. This rearrangement joins TRBV7-9 to TRBJ2-6; D call uncertain. CDR3 residues: CASSAITYSGANVLTF. The CDR3 region has the DNA TGTGCCAGCAGCGCCATTACTTACTCTGGGGCCAACGTCCTGACTTTC.